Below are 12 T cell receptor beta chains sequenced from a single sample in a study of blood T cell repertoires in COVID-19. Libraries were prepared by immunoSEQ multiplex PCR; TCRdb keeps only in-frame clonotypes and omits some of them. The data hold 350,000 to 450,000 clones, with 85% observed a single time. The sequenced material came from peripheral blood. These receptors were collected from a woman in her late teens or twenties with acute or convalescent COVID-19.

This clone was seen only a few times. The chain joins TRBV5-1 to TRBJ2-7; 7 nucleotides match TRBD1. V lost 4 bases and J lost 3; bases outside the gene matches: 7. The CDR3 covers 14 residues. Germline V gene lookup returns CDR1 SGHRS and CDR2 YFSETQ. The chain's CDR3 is CASSQTGFFYEQYF. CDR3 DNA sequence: TGCGCCAGCAGCCAGACAGGGTTCTTCTACGAGCAGTACTTC.

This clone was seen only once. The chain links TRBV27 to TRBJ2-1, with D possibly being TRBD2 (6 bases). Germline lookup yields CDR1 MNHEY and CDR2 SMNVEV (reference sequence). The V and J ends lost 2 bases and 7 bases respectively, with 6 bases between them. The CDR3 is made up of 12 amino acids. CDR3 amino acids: CASSLAGNEQFF. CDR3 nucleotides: TGTGCCAGCAGTTTAGCGGGGAATGAGCAGTTCTTC.

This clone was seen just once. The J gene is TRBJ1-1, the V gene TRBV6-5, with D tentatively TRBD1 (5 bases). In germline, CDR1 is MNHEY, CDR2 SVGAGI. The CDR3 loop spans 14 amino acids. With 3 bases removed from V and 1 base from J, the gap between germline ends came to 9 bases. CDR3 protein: CASSYLGANTEAFF. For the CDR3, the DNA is TGTGCCAGCAGTTATCTTGGGGCGAACACTGAAGCTTTCTTT.

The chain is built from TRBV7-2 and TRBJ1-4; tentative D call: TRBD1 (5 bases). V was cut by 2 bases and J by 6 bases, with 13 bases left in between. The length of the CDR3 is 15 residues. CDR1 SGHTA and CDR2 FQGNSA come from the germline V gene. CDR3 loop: CASSLSGGGDEKLFF. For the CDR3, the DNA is TGTGCCAGCAGCTTATCGGGGGGAGGGGATGAAAAACTGTTTTTT.

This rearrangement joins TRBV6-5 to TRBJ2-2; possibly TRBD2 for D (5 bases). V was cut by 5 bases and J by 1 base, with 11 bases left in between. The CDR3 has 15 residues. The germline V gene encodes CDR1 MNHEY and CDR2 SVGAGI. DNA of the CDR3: TGTGCCAGCAGTCGGGGAGTGGTGAACACCGGGGAGCTGTTTTTT. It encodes CASSRGVVNTGELFF.

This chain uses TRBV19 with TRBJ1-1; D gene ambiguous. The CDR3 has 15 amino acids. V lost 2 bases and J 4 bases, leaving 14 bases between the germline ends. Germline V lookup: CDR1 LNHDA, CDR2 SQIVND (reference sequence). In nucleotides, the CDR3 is TGTGCCAGTAGTATAATGCAGGTGATCGGCACTGAAGCTTTCTTT. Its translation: CASSIMQVIGTEAFF.

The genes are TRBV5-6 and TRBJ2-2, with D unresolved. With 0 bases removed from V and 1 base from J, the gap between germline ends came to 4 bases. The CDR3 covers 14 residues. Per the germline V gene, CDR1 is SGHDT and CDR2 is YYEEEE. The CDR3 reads CASSLELNTGELFF. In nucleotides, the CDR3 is TGTGCCAGCAGCTTGGAACTGAACACCGGGGAGCTGTTTTTT.

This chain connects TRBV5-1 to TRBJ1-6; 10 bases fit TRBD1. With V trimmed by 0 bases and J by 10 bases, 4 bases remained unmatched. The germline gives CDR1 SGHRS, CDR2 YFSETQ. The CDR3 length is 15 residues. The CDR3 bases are TGCGCCAGCAGCTTGGAGACAGGGGGCGAATCACCCCTCCACTTT. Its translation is CASSLETGGESPLHF.

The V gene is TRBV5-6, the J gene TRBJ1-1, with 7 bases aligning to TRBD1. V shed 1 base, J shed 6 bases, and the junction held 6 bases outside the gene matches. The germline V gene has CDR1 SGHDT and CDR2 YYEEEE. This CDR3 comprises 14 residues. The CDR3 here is CASSLLGRGAEAFF. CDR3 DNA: TGTGCCAGCAGCTTGTTGGGCAGGGGGGCTGAAGCTTTCTTT. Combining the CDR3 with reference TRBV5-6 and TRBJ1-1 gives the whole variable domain DAGVTQSPTHLIKTRGQQVTLRCSPKSGHDTVSWYQQALGQGPQFIFQYYEEEERQRGNFPDRFSGHQFPNYSSELNVNALLLGDSALYLCASSLLGRGAEAFFGQGTRLTVV.

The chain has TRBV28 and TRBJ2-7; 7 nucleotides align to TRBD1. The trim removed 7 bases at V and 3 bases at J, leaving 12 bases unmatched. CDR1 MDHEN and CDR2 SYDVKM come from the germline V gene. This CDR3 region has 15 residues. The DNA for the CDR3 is TGTGCCAGCAAACAATTTCAGGGACAGTTCTACGAGCAGTACTTC. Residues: CASKQFQGQFYEQYF.

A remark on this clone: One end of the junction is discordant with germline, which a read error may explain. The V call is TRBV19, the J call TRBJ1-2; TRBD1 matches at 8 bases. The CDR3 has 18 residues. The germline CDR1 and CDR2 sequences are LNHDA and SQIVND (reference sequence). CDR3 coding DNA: TGTGCCAGTAGTCTAGACAGGGGAAGGATTTTGGCTAACTATGGCTACACCTTC. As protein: CASSLDRGRILANYGYTF. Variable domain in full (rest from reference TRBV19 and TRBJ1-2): DGGITQSPKYLFRKEGQNVTLSCEQNLNHDAMYWYRQDPGQGLRLIYYSQIVNDFQKGDIAEGYSVSREKKESFPLTVTSAQKNPTAFYLCASSLDRGRILANYGYTFGSGTRLTVV.

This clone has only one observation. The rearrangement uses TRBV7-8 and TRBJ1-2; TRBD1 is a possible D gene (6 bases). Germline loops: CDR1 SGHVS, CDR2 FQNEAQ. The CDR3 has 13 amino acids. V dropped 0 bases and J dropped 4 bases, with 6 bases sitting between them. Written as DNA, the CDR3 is TGTGCCAGCAGCTTAGCGGGGGCCTATGGCTACACCTTC. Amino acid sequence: CASSLAGAYGYTF.